These 22 T cell receptor beta chains share one sample of origin, sequenced in a study of T cells in Graves' hyperthyroidism and ophthalmopathy. TCR beta CDR3 sequences were amplified from RNA transcripts. The HTBI set primed first-round TCR CDR3 RT-PCR. A single record per CDR3 protein comes from TCRdb applying MiXCR to the multiplex PCR reads. Found here are over 650,000 distinct CDR3 sequences, roughly 15% of them singletons; the top ten hold under 8.5%. The sample taken for sequencing was blood. These receptors were obtained from a man between 18 and 35 years old with Graves' hyperthyroidism.

At least ten counts were recorded for this clonotype. This rearrangement joins TRBV20-1 to TRBJ2-4; D tentatively fits TRBD1 or TRBD2 (5 bases each). CDR3 size: 13 residues. The germline V gene has CDR1 DFQATT and CDR2 SNEGSKA (reference sequence). V lost 7 bases, J lost 6 bases, and 16 bases lay in between. CDR3 region: CSGARGAGNIQYF. In DNA, the CDR3 is TGCAGTGGGGCCCGAGGGGCGGGAAACATTCAGTACTTC.

This clonotype has more than one count but fewer than ten. The rearrangement joins TRBV7-3 to TRBJ2-1, with D perhaps TRBD1 (6 bases). The CDR3 has 14 residues. The germline CDR1 and CDR2 sequences are SGHTA and FQGTGA. The V and J ends lost 1 base and 5 bases respectively, with 9 bases between them. CDR3 nucleotide sequence: TGTGCCAGCAGCTTAAAAAGGACAGACAATGAGCAGTTCTTC. Translation gives CASSLKRTDNEQFF.

This clonotype was seen more than once but under ten times. This chain joins TRBV20-1 and TRBJ2-7; 9 bases align to TRBD1. V was pared by 6 bases and J by 2 bases, with 2 bases of the junction left unmatched. Germline CDR1 reads DFQATT; CDR2 reads SNEGSKA (reference sequence). The CDR3 loop spans 12 amino acids. The CDR3 coding sequence is TGCAGTGCCGACAGGGGGGCCTACGAGCAGTACTTC. Its protein product is CSADRGAYEQYF.

The chain joins TRBV6-1 to TRBJ2-1; 7 bases agree with TRBD2. Germline CDR1 reads MNHNS; CDR2 reads SASEGT. The CDR3 length is 13 residues. The trim removed 6 bases at V and 9 bases at J, leaving 8 bases unmatched. CDR3 protein: CASRLPGGTEQFF. CDR3 nucleotides: TGTGCCAGCAGACTTCCCGGGGGGACTGAGCAGTTCTTC.

This clonotype appeared many times. The genes are TRBV7-2 and TRBJ1-2; 10 bases agree with TRBD1. Losses at the gene ends were 5 bases for V and 7 bases for J; bases not matched to a gene: 7. The CDR3 sequence is 14 residues long. From germline, CDR1 is SGHTA and CDR2 FQGNSA. The CDR3 nucleotides read TGTGCCAGCAGCGCGGGACAGGGGTTGAGTGGCTACACCTTC. Protein product: CASSAGQGLSGYTF. Complete variable domain (other parts from reference TRBV7-2 and TRBJ1-2): GAGVSQSPSNKVTEKGKDVELRCDPISGHTALYWYRQSLGQGLEFLIYFQGNSAPDKSGLPSDRFSAERTGGSVSTLTIQRTQQEDSAVYLCASSAGQGLSGYTFGSGTRLTVV.

In this sample, this clonotype turned up many times. The chain recombines TRBV12-3 or TRBV12-4 with TRBJ2-2; D is perhaps TRBD1 (5 bases). V was shortened by 5 bases and J by 0 bases, with 7 bases between the two germline ends. The CDR3 runs to 14 residues. The CDR3 sequence: CASSVTANTGELFF. The CDR3 region has the DNA TGTGCCAGCAGTGTGACAGCGAACACCGGGGAGCTGTTTTTT.

This clonotype was detected many times. The V call is TRBV5-4, the J call TRBJ2-3; D ambiguous. Trimming stripped 0 bases from V and 5 bases from J, with 7 bases between. There are 13 residues in the CDR3. Germline V lookup: CDR1 SGHNT, CDR2 YYREEE (reference sequence). The CDR3 nucleotides read TGTGCCAGCAGCTTGGGACCGCAAGATACGCAGTATTTT. The encoded protein is CASSLGPQDTQYF.

This clonotype has only a few counts. The chain has TRBV6-1 and TRBJ2-1; D gene ambiguous. Per the germline V gene, CDR1 is MNHNS and CDR2 is SASEGT. CDR3 length: 14 amino acids. The ends were cut back, 5 bases at V and 8 bases at J, with 16 bases in the middle. The CDR3 is CASSSTAWSDEQFF. DNA for the CDR3: TGTGCCAGCAGTTCTACTGCTTGGAGTGATGAGCAGTTCTTC.

This clonotype was recorded at least ten times. The rearrangement joins TRBV7-2 to TRBJ1-2; possible D gene TRBD1, 6 bases. V lost 5 bases and J lost 7, with 14 bases in between. Per germline, CDR1 SGHTA and CDR2 FQGNSA. There are 13 residues in the CDR3. The CDR3 here is CASSPRDMSGYTF. The CDR3 DNA is TGTGCCAGCAGCCCCAGGGACATGTCTGGCTACACCTTC.

The chain has TRBV4-1 and TRBJ1-5; D is unresolved. Trimming left V 0 bases short and J 3 bases short, with 12 bases between. Germline V gene sequence: CDR1 MGHRA, CDR2 YSYEKL. The length of the CDR3 is 16 residues. The CDR3 DNA is TGCGCCAGCAGCCAAGAGCACACGGACCTCAATCAGCCCCAGCATTTT. This encodes CASSQEHTDLNQPQHF.

V usage is TRBV18 and J usage is TRBJ2-5, with 10 bases lining up with TRBD2. The CDR3 covers 15 residues. V lost 7 bases to trimming and J lost 5 bases; unmatched junction nucleotides: 10. CDR1 and CDR2 from the germline V gene are KGHSH and LQKENI. CDR3 protein: CASCSSGSLRETQYF. CDR3 sequence (DNA): TGTGCCAGCTGCTCTAGCGGGAGTTTGAGGGAGACCCAGTACTTC. Together with reference TRBV18 and TRBJ2-5, the CDR3 gives the full variable domain: NAGVMQNPRHLVRRRGQEARLRCSPMKGHSHVYWYRQLPEEGLKFMVYLQKENIIDESGMPKERFSAEFPKEGPSILRIQQVVRGDSAAYFCASCSSGSLRETQYFGPGTRLLVL.

In this sample, this clonotype turned up many times. The chain links TRBV12-3 or TRBV12-4 to TRBJ2-5, with TRBD1 matching over 12 bases. This CDR3 has 16 amino acids. Trimming cost V 4 bases and J 9 bases; bases outside gene matches: 12. The CDR3 is CASSSQGDRGRWSQYF. The CDR3 region has the DNA TGTGCCAGCAGTTCCCAGGGGGACAGGGGGCGGTGGTCCCAGTACTTC.

There are many counts of this clonotype. This chain uses TRBV30 with TRBJ2-7; the D gene is possibly TRBD2 (5 bases). This CDR3 is 15 amino acids long. V was pared by 0 bases and J by 6 bases, with 18 bases between. The germline V gene encodes CDR1 GTSNPN and CDR2 SVGIG (reference sequence). The CDR3 sequence: CAWSVLYQKEGEQYF. As DNA, the CDR3 is TGTGCCTGGAGTGTACTGTACCAGAAAGAGGGCGAGCAGTACTTC.

CDR3 nucleotides: TGCAGTGCTAGAGATGTTGTGATAGCGGGAGATTATGGTGAGCAGTTCTTC. It is translated as CSARDVVIAGDYGEQFF. The chain couples TRBV20-1 to TRBJ2-1; 9 bases match TRBD2. V was pared by 0 bases and J by 9 bases, with 15 bases of the junction left unmatched. CDR1 and CDR2 from the germline V gene are DFQATT and SNEGSKA (reference sequence). This CDR3 comprises 17 residues.

This rearrangement joins TRBV6-1 to TRBJ2-5, with TRBD2 identical over 7 bases. The germline gives CDR1 MNHNS, CDR2 SASEGT. CDR3 length: 15 amino acids. V shed 8 bases, J shed 4 bases, and the junction held 13 bases outside the gene matches. The CDR3 DNA sequence: TGTGCCAGCGACCCCGGCGGGAGTTATAGAGAGACCCAGTACTTC. Protein product: CASDPGGSYRETQYF.

The chain couples TRBV7-2 to TRBJ2-3, with a weak D call TRBD2 (5 bases). Germline loops: CDR1 SGHTA, CDR2 FQGNSA. CDR3 size: 14 residues. Trimming left V 5 bases short and J 1 base short, with 10 bases between. CDR3 sequence (DNA): TGTGCCAGCAGCCCGGAGGCGGGCACAGATACGCAGTATTTT. Its protein is CASSPEAGTDTQYF.

Points on this clonotype: The germline gene is not matched at one end of the junction; a read error may be the cause. The chain carries TRBV3-1 and TRBJ2-5; 9 bases agree with TRBD1. CDR3 size: 14 residues. The germline V gene encodes CDR1 LGHDT and CDR2 YNNKEL (reference sequence). The CDR3 spells CASSRGQGQEAQYF. The CDR3 DNA sequence: TGTGCCAGCAGCCGCGGACAGGGGCAAGAGGCCCAGTACTTC.

The chain joins TRBV10-3 to TRBJ2-3; 11 nucleotides match TRBD2. V trimming: 0 bases; J trimming: 7 bases; junction bases outside the gene matches: 6. The germline gives CDR1 ENHRY, CDR2 SYGVKD. This CDR3 is 16 amino acids long. The CDR3: CAISESLAGGVYTQYF. In DNA, the CDR3 is TGTGCCATCAGTGAGTCCCTAGCGGGAGGTGTTTATACGCAGTATTTT.

A few counts support this clonotype. This chain uses TRBV20-1 with TRBJ2-3; TRBD2 matches 12 bases. Looked up from germline, CDR1 is DFQATT and CDR2 is SNEGSKA (reference sequence). Unmatched junction bases numbered 8, after V lost 5 bases and J lost 2 bases. The CDR3 extends over 16 amino acids. DNA of the CDR3: TGCAGTGCTTTCCAAGGACTAGCGGGATACACAGATACGCAGTATTTT. Amino acids: CSAFQGLAGYTDTQYF.

This clonotype was detected ten times or more. The chain is built from TRBV9 and TRBJ2-5; D possibly corresponds to TRBD2 (5 bases). V lost 0 bases and J 2 bases, leaving 11 bases between the germline ends. Germline V CDR1 and CDR2: SGDLS, YYNGEE. The CDR3 consists of 15 residues. DNA of the CDR3: TGTGCCAGCAGCGTAGCGCTCTCGGGACAAGAGACCCAGTACTTC. This gives the protein CASSVALSGQETQYF.

The chain recombines TRBV5-1 with TRBJ1-4; D is possibly TRBD1 (5 bases). The germline gives CDR1 SGHRS, CDR2 YFSETQ. The CDR3 extends over 15 amino acids. Trimming took off 1 base at V and 4 bases at J, with 11 bases between the two ends. The CDR3 nucleotides read TGCGCCAGCAGCTTGACCGGGACTCTTAATGAAAAACTGTTTTTT. Amino acid sequence: CASSLTGTLNEKLFF.

This clonotype was found many times. This rearrangement joins TRBV6-2 or TRBV6-3 to TRBJ2-5; 8 bases map to TRBD1. This CDR3 region has 14 residues. The junction had 12 bases not matched to a gene; V was cut back by 2 bases and J by 13 bases. The germline gives CDR1 MNHEY, CDR2 SVGEGT. The CDR3 coding sequence is TGTGCCAGCAGTTACCCCGGACAGGGTTCCTCTCGGTACTTC. Amino acids: CASSYPGQGSSRYF.